This paragraph covers one T cell receptor beta chain sequence. Its antigen is not identified. This sample is drawn from a study of blood T cell dynamics during melanoma immunotherapy. Documented time point: pre-treatment baseline. One draw preceded checkpoint blockade; another followed its first cycle at week 3. Each bulk PBMC sample had roughly 400 ng DNA loaded. Only in-frame clones appear in the TCRdb table, and some are missing; sequencing was by immunoSEQ multiplex PCR. The sample includes approximately 22,000 clones, approximately 88% of them seen just once. Trimming cost V 0 bases and J 8 bases, with 8 bases left between them. In germline, CDR1 is SGHDT, CDR2 YYEEEE. The CDR3 length is 13 residues. Study conclusions and caveats: Whether repertoire-driving clones were melanoma-specific could not be determined.

Sample: blood, taken from a patient treated with checkpoint blockade. The gene calls are TRBV5-6 and TRBJ1-4; D remains ambiguous. The receptor's source is a human donor with melanoma. The CDR3 DNA reads TGTGCCAGCAGCTTGGTGTCGGTAGAAAAACTGTTTTTT. Translated: CASSLVSVEKLFF.